These 3 T cell receptor beta chains share one sample of origin, sequenced in a study of blood T cells in healthy people across ages. For the second PCR, which ran for about 6 to 11 cycles, a sample-barcoded 5' primer and a J-beta primer mix were used. A single record per CDR3 protein comes from TCRdb applying MiXCR to the 5' RACE reads. Of more than 500,000 distinct CDR3 sequences listed, roughly a quarter are singletons. The data were also submitted as part of a second study, on T cells of mothers and their children.

Sample: blood. These receptors were taken from a boy aged 2 to 10 in good health.

Concerning this clonotype: Mismatch with germline at one junction end may stem from a read error. CDR3 sequence (DNA): TGCAGTGCTGGAGACCCGGGACTAGCGGGTCTTAATACGCAGTATTTT. Its protein product is CSAGDPGLAGLNTQYF. This rearrangement joins TRBV20-1 to TRBJ2-3; 12 bases line up with TRBD2. The germline V gene has CDR1 DFQATT and CDR2 SNEGSKA (reference sequence). This CDR3 spans 16 amino acids.

The chain uses TRBV7-9 and TRBJ1-3; 7 nucleotides agree with TRBD1. The CDR3 is made up of 15 amino acids. V lost 3 bases, J lost 2 bases, and 4 bases stayed unmatched. Per the germline V gene, CDR1 is SEHNR and CDR2 is FQNEAQ (reference sequence). Here the CDR3 DNA reads TGTGCCAGCAGCTTTTCCACAGGGGCTGGAAACACCATATATTTT. Residues: CASSFSTGAGNTIYF.

This chain connects TRBV5-4 to TRBJ2-4, with no clear D. CDR1 and CDR2 (germline): SGHNT, YYREEE (reference sequence). Trimming cost V 6 bases and J 7 bases, with 17 bases left between them. This CDR3 has 14 residues. The CDR3: CASTLQPEGNIQYF. The CDR3 DNA reads TGTGCCAGCACCCTTCAGCCGGAAGGGAACATTCAGTACTTC.